This TCR beta chain appears in the sequencing data of a study of regulatory T cells in long-lasting Graves disease. Points from the study as a whole: Lower TCR diversity was seen in persistent Graves' patients than in newly diagnosed ones.

Worth noting for this clonotype: The antigen remains unidentified.

Time point in this sample: newly diagnosed GD, antithyroid drugs for less than 3 months. The TCR library used RNA extracted from PBMCs. Under American Thyroid Association guidelines, Graves' disease was diagnosed. Combining iRepertoire HTBI primers with Arm-PCR of CDR3 regions, the authors built TCR beta libraries. Each CDR3 protein is one row after TCRdb ran MiXCR on the multiplex PCR reads. The sample records about 530,000 distinct CDR3 sequences, around 15% being singletons. The V end was cut by 3 bases, the J end by 3 bases, with 8 bases between. The CDR3 extends over 13 amino acids. CDR1 is LNHDA, CDR2 SQIVND, per germline (reference sequence). These data also featured in a second study, about T cells in Graves' hyperthyroidism and ophthalmopathy.

The sequencing here drew on peripheral blood mononuclear cells (PBMCs), taken at new diagnosis, from a patient treated with antithyroid drugs. This receptor was identified in a woman aged 35-65 years with Graves disease. The chain employs TRBV19 and TRBJ1-2; D not certain. The CDR3 spells CASSIRGYYGYTF. Here the CDR3 DNA reads TGTGCCAGTAGTATCCGAGGATACTATGGCTACACCTTC.